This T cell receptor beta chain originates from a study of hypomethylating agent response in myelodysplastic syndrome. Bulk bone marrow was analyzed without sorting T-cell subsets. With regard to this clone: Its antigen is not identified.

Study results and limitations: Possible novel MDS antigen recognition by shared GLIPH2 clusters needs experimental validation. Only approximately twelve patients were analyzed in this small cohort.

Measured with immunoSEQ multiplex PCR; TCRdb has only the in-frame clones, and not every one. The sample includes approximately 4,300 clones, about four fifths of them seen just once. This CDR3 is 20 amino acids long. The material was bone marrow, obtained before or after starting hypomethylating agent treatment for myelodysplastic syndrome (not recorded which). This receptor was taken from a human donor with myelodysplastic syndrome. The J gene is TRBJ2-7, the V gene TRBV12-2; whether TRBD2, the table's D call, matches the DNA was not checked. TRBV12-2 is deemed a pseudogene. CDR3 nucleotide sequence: TGTGCAAGTCGCTCCGATCCGAATATAAAGGACTCCCGTCCCACCTACGAGCAGTACTTC. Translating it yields CASRSDPNIKDSRPTYEQYF.